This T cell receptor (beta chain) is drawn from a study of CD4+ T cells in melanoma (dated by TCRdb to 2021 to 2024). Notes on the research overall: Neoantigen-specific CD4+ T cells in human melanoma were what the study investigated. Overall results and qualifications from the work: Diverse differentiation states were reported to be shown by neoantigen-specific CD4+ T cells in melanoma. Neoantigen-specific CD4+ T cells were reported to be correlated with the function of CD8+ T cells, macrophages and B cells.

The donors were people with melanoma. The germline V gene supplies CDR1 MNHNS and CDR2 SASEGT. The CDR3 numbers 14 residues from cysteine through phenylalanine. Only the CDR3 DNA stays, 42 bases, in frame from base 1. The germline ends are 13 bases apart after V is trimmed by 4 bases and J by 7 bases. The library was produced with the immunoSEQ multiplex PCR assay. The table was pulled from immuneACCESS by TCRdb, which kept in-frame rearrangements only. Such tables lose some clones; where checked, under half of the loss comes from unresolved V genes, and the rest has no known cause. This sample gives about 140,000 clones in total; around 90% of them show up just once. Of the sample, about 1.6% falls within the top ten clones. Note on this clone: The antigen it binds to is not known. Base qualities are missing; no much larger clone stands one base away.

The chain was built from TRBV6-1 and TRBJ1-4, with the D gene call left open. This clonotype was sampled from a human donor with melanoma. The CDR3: CASSGSYGFEKLFF. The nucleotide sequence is TGTGCCAGCAGTGGGTCTTATGGATTTGAAAAACTGTTTTTT.